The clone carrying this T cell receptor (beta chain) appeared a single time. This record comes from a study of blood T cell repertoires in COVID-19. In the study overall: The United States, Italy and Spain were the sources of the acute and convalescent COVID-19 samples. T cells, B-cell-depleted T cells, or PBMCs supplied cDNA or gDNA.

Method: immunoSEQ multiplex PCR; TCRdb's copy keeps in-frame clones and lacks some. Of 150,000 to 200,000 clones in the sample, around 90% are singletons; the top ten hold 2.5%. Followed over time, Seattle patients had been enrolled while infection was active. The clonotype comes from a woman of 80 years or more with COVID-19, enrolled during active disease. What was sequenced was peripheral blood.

CDR3 region: CASSPQQTGPSTKLFF. DNA of the CDR3: TGTGCCAGCAGCCCTCAACAGACAGGCCCTTCTACAAAACTGTTTTTT. The rearrangement joins TRBV11-2 to TRBJ1-4; D might be TRBD1 (6 bases). The CDR3 covers 16 residues. The V gene lost 5 bases and the J gene lost 10 bases, with 23 bases spanning the gap. From germline, CDR1 is SGHAT and CDR2 FQNNGV.